Following are 26 T cell receptor beta chains from one sample sequenced in a study of OX40 agonist ivuxolimab in advanced cancers. Profiling relied on immunoSEQ multiplex PCR, and the TCRdb table lists in-frame clones only, not all of them. The table lists roughly 100,000 clones, roughly 89% of them singletons. The starting material was CD4+ or CD8+ T cells sorted from blood, obtained in a trial of the OX40 agonist ivuxolimab. The receptors come from an adult with an advanced solid tumor such as melanoma, head and neck, liver or kidney cancer.

The rearrangement joins TRBV27 to TRBJ2-2; 7 nucleotides match TRBD2. V lost 2 bases, J lost 5 bases, and 11 bases stayed unmatched. Germline values: CDR1 MNHEY, CDR2 SMNVEV (reference sequence). The CDR3 is 17 amino acids. CDR3 nucleotides: TGTGCCAGCAGTTTAGCGGGAGCTTTGATAAGGACCGGGGAGCTGTTTTTT. Its translation is CASSLAGALIRTGELFF.

This chain connects TRBV10-3 to TRBJ1-6; 9 nucleotides align to TRBD1. This CDR3 contains 14 residues. Looked up from germline, CDR1 is ENHRY and CDR2 is SYGVKD. Trimming at V came to 6 bases and at J to 6 bases, leaving 3 bases not matched to a gene. This chain's CDR3 is CAIRGQGGNSPLHF. The CDR3 region has the DNA TGTGCCATCAGGGGACAGGGAGGTAATTCACCCCTCCACTTT.

The chain is built from TRBV2 and TRBJ1-6, with a tentative D call TRBD1 (5 bases). CDR1 is SNHLY and CDR2 is FYNNEI in the germline V gene. The germline V and J ends were trimmed by 3 bases and 10 bases, with 10 bases remaining between them. There are 13 residues in the CDR3. In nucleotides, the CDR3 is TGTGCCAGCAGTGACGACAGCATCTCACCCCTCCACTTT. Translating gives CASSDDSISPLHF. Combining the CDR3 with reference TRBV2 and TRBJ1-6 gives the whole variable domain EPEVTQTPSHQVTQMGQEVILRCVPISNHLYFYWYRQILGQKVEFLVSFYNNEISEKSEIFDDQFSVERPDGSNFTLKIRSTKLEDSAMYFCASSDDSISPLHFGNGTRLTVT.

This clone was seen only a few times. This chain links TRBV7-6 with TRBJ2-7; no definite D call. The CDR3 runs to 12 residues. Trimming took off 1 base at V and 2 bases at J, with 3 bases between the two ends. Looked up from germline, CDR1 is SGHVS and CDR2 is FNYEAQ. This CDR3 reads CASSLVPYEQYF. CDR3 sequence (DNA): TGTGCCAGCAGCTTAGTCCCCTACGAGCAGTACTTC.

CDR3 bases: TGTGCCAGCAGCTTACTGGGTTACGAGCAGTACTTC. Translated, it gives CASSLLGYEQYF. The V and J genes are TRBV7-9 and TRBJ2-7; D unclear. Per the germline V gene, CDR1 is SEHNR and CDR2 is FQNEAQ (reference sequence). CDR3 length equals 12 residues. The germline V and J ends were trimmed by 2 bases and 4 bases, with 6 bases remaining between them.

The chain couples TRBV5-4 to TRBJ2-7; 8 nucleotides align to TRBD1. Germline V lookup: CDR1 SGHNT, CDR2 YYREEE (reference sequence). The CDR3 runs to 13 residues. V lost 5 bases to trimming and J lost 1 base; unmatched junction nucleotides: 2. The CDR3 DNA is TGTGCCAGCAGAGGACAGGGATCCTACGAGCAGTACTTC. Protein product: CASRGQGSYEQYF.

CDR3 sequence: CASSLGTGTGSVQPQHF. CDR3 nucleotide sequence: TGCGCCAGCAGCTTGGGAACCGGGACAGGGTCCGTTCAGCCCCAGCATTTT. This sequence joins TRBV5-1 and TRBJ1-5; 9 bases align to TRBD1. The CDR3 consists of 17 residues. The V gene end was trimmed by 0 bases and the J gene end by 6 bases; junction bases not matched to a gene: 10. Germline lookup yields CDR1 SGHRS and CDR2 YFSETQ.

The chain recombines TRBV6-4 with TRBJ2-3; no definite D call. Germline values: CDR1 MRHNA, CDR2 SNTAGT. Between the trimmed V and J ends, which lost 0 bases and 0 bases, there was a span of 7 bases. The CDR3 is 15 amino acids. The CDR3 nucleotides read TGTGCCAGCAGTGACTCGTGGGCCAGCACAGATACGCAGTATTTT. This gives the protein CASSDSWASTDTQYF.

This sequence joins TRBV19 and TRBJ2-5; 7 nucleotides match TRBD1. Trimming at V came to 9 bases and at J to 4 bases, leaving 11 bases not matched to a gene. The germline gives CDR1 LNHDA, CDR2 SQIVND (reference sequence). The CDR3 extends over 14 amino acids. CDR3 sequence reads: CASRTGAGGETQYF. The CDR3 nucleotides are TGTGCCAGCAGAACAGGGGCAGGGGGAGAGACCCAGTACTTC. Filled out from reference TRBV19 and TRBJ2-5, the complete variable domain reads DGGITQSPKYLFRKEGQNVTLSCEQNLNHDAMYWYRQDPGQGLRLIYYSQIVNDFQKGDIAEGYSVSREKKESFPLTVTSAQKNPTAFYLCASRTGAGGETQYFGPGTRLLVL.

The V gene is TRBV29-1, the J gene TRBJ2-6, with D hard to call. Germline-derived CDR1 and CDR2 are SQVTM and ANQGSEA. Between the trimmed V and J ends, which lost 6 bases and 0 bases, there was a span of 3 bases. This CDR3 has 12 residues. The CDR3 DNA follows: TGCAGCGTCAACTCTGGGGCCAACGTCCTGACTTTC. This gives the protein CSVNSGANVLTF.

The chain carries TRBV28 and TRBJ2-7; 9 bases fit TRBD1. The germline V gene encodes CDR1 MDHEN and CDR2 SYDVKM. After removal of 5 bases from V and 3 bases from J, the junction contained 5 bases not matched to a gene. The CDR3 loop spans 14 amino acids. CDR3: CASSRDRVLYEQYF. DNA of the CDR3: TGTGCCAGCAGTCGGGACAGGGTTCTCTACGAGCAGTACTTC.

This CDR3 reads CSARDVDEQYF. The DNA of the CDR3 is TGCAGTGCCCGGGACGTGGACGAGCAGTACTTC. V usage is TRBV20-1 and J usage is TRBJ2-7, with D perhaps assigned TRBD1 or TRBD2 (5 bases each). Per germline, CDR1 DFQATT and CDR2 SNEGSKA (reference sequence). The V and J ends lost 6 bases and 5 bases respectively, with 11 bases between them. The CDR3 length is 11 residues.

V and J are TRBV13 and TRBJ2-1; the match to TRBD1 covers 7 bases. This CDR3 is built from 15 residues. V shed 1 base, J shed 6 bases, and the junction held 6 bases outside the gene matches. Germline V gene lookup returns CDR1 PRHDT and CDR2 FYEKMQ (reference sequence). The CDR3 nucleotides read TGTGCCAGCAGCTTAGAACAGGGGAGAATCAATGAGCAGTTCTTC. Its protein is CASSLEQGRINEQFF.

This rearrangement joins TRBV29-1 to TRBJ1-3; TRBD1 agrees at 7 bases. V was pared by 5 bases and J by 3 bases, with 4 bases of the junction left unmatched. CDR1 SQVTM and CDR2 ANQGSEA come from the germline V gene. This CDR3 is built from 13 residues. CDR3 loop: CSVSQGVGNTIYF. The CDR3 region has the DNA TGCAGCGTTTCCCAGGGGGTTGGAAACACCATATATTTT.

This chain uses TRBV29-1 with TRBJ2-3; 7 nucleotides match TRBD1. The CDR3 is made up of 14 amino acids. Germline V CDR1 and CDR2: SQVTM, ANQGSEA. Unmatched junction bases numbered 12, after V lost 6 bases and J lost 6 bases. The CDR3 region is CSVGEGQPLDTQYF. Here the CDR3 DNA reads TGCAGCGTAGGAGAGGGACAGCCACTGGATACGCAGTATTTT.

This chain joins TRBV6-4 and TRBJ1-1, with D uncertain. V shed 8 bases and J shed 1 base, with 5 bases lying between them. Germline loops: CDR1 MRHNA, CDR2 SNTAGT. The CDR3 spans 11 residues. The chain's CDR3 is CASRKNTEAFF. The CDR3 bases are TGTGCCAGCCGAAAGAACACTGAAGCTTTCTTT.

This chain connects TRBV9 to TRBJ2-7; a possible D gene is TRBD1 (5 bases). Trimming took off 0 bases at V and 4 bases at J, with 17 bases between the two ends. From germline, CDR1 is SGDLS and CDR2 YYNGEE. The CDR3 loop spans 16 amino acids. The CDR3 DNA sequence: TGTGCCAGCAGCGTAGATGGGCAATCGACAGATTACGAGCAGTACTTC. Translated: CASSVDGQSTDYEQYF.

This clone has only one observation. The gene calls are TRBV30 and TRBJ1-1; D is perhaps TRBD1 (5 bases). V lost 2 bases and J 3 bases, leaving 16 bases between the germline ends. Germline CDR1 is GTSNPN and CDR2 is SVGIG (reference sequence). This CDR3 is 15 amino acids long. The CDR3 here is CAWSPMTRVDTEAFF. The CDR3 DNA reads TGTGCCTGGAGTCCAATGACCAGGGTCGACACTGAAGCTTTCTTT.

This clone was detected once. This chain links TRBV10-3 with TRBJ2-5, with D unresolved. Between the trimmed V and J ends, which lost 2 bases and 5 bases, there was a span of 3 bases. This CDR3 comprises 11 residues. Germline CDR1 and CDR2: ENHRY and SYGVKD. The CDR3 spells CAISEQETQYF. The CDR3 DNA sequence: TGTGCCATCAGTGAGCAGGAGACCCAGTACTTC.

The CDR3 here is CRRDFGNQPQHF. As DNA, the CDR3 is TGCCGGAGGGACTTTGGCAATCAGCCCCAGCATTTT. The chain joins TRBV23-1 to TRBJ1-5, with a possible D match to TRBD1 (5 bases). TRBV23-1 is an open reading frame, and its role is uncertain. The CDR3 is 12 amino acids.

This sequence joins TRBV7-9 and TRBJ2-3; D unclear. The CDR3 totals 16 residues. The germline V gene encodes CDR1 SEHNR and CDR2 FQNEAQ (reference sequence). Deletions cut 1 base from V and 0 bases from J, with 11 bases between. CDR3 amino acids: CASSLVDIASTDTQYF. The CDR3 nucleotides read TGTGCCAGCAGCTTAGTTGACATCGCTAGCACAGATACGCAGTATTTT.

This chain uses TRBV4-1 with TRBJ2-7; D gene unclear. The CDR3 sequence is 13 residues long. V lost 0 bases, J lost 2 bases, and 5 bases lay in between. In germline, CDR1 is MGHRA, CDR2 YSYEKL. CDR3 in amino acids: CASSQDVPYEQYF. The CDR3 DNA reads as TGCGCCAGCAGCCAAGATGTACCCTACGAGCAGTACTTC.

In this sample, this clone turned up a few times. The chain carries TRBV5-6 and TRBJ1-2; no clear D. CDR3 length equals 13 residues. Germline V gene sequence: CDR1 SGHDT, CDR2 YYEEEE. Trimming took 1 base from V and 4 from J, leaving 8 bases between them. The CDR3 DNA follows: TGTGCCAGCAGCTTGCCCGGTGGCTATGGCTACACCTTC. Encoded protein: CASSLPGGYGYTF. Full variable domain (missing parts from reference TRBV5-6 and TRBJ1-2): DAGVTQSPTHLIKTRGQQVTLRCSPKSGHDTVSWYQQALGQGPQFIFQYYEEEERQRGNFPDRFSGHQFPNYSSELNVNALLLGDSALYLCASSLPGGYGYTFGSGTRLTVV.

V usage is TRBV7-2 and J usage is TRBJ1-2; TRBD1 might be the D (5 bases). Germline V gene data show CDR1 as SGHTA and CDR2 as FQGNSA. Trimming removed 2 bases from V and 8 bases from J, with 15 bases in between. CDR3 size: 14 residues. The CDR3 coding sequence is TGTGCCAGCAGCTTAAGGGGCAGGGATTCCGGCTACACCTTC. Its translation: CASSLRGRDSGYTF.

The chain carries TRBV25-1 and TRBJ1-1, with D possibly matching TRBD1 (5 bases). The CDR3 extends over 14 amino acids. The V gene's germline CDR1 is MGHDK and CDR2 SYGVNS. With 7 bases removed from V and 0 bases from J, the gap between germline ends came to 12 bases. The CDR3 loop is CASKGQGMNTEAFF. The CDR3 nucleotides are TGTGCCAGCAAGGGCCAGGGTATGAACACTGAAGCTTTCTTT.

The chain combines TRBV5-4 with TRBJ1-1, with a weak D call TRBD1 (5 bases). In germline, CDR1 is SGHNT, CDR2 YYREEE (reference sequence). V was clipped by 0 bases and J by 4 bases, with 19 bases between them. This CDR3 has 17 residues. The DNA for the CDR3 is TGTGCCAGCAGCTTGGCCAGTAGTCGGGGGATCGGCACTGAAGCTTTCTTT. It yields the protein CASSLASSRGIGTEAFF.